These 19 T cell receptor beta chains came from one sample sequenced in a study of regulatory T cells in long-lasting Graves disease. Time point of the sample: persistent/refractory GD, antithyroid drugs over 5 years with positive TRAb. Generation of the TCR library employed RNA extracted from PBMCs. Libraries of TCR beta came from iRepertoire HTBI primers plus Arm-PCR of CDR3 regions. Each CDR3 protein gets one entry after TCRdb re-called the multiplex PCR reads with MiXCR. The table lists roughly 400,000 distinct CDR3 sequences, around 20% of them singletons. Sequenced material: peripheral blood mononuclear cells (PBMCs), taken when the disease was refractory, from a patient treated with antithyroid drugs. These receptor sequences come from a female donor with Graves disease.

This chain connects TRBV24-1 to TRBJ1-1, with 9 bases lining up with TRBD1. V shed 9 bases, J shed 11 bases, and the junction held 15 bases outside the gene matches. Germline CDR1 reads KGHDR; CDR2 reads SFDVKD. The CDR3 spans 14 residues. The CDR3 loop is CATGAGDRVGGAFF. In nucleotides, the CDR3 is TGTGCCACCGGTGCTGGGGACAGGGTCGGCGGGGCTTTCTTT.

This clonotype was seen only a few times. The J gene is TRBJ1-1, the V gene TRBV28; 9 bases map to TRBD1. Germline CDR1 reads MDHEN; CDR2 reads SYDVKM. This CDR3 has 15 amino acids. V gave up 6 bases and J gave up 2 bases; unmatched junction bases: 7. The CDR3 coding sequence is TGTGCCAGCAGAAGACAGGGGGTGGTAAACACTGAAGCTTTCTTT. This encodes CASRRQGVVNTEAFF.

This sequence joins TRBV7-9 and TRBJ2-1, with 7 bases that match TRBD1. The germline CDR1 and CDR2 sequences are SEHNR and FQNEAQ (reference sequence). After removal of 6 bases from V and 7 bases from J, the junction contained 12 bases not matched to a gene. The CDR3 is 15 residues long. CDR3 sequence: CASRTDRQGVNEQFF. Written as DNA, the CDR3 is TGTGCCAGCAGAACGGACAGACAGGGCGTGAATGAGCAGTTCTTC.

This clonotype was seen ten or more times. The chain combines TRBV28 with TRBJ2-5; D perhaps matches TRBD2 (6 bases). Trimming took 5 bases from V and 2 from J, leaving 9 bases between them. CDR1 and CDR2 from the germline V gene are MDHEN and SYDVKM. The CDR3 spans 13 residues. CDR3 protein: CASSRGTQETQYF. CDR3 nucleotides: TGTGCCAGCAGTCGAGGGACTCAAGAGACCCAGTACTTC.

The CDR3: CSATVAPLSLGTSGRFVYEQYF. CDR3 in DNA: TGCAGTGCTACCGTAGCCCCCTTGAGCTTGGGGACTAGCGGGAGATTTGTCTACGAGCAGTACTTC. The chain has TRBV20-1 and TRBJ2-7, with TRBD2 matching 14 bases. Germline V CDR1 and CDR2: DFQATT, SNEGSKA (reference sequence). The V gene end was trimmed by 4 bases and the J gene end by 3 bases; junction bases not matched to a gene: 26. The length of the CDR3 is 22 residues.

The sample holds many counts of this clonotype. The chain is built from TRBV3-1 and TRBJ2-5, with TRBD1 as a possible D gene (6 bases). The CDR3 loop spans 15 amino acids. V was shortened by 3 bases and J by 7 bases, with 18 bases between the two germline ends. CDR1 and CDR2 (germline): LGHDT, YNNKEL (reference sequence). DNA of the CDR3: TGTGCCAGCAGCCAGGACCGGCAGGGGATAGCGACCCAGTACTTC. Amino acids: CASSQDRQGIATQYF.

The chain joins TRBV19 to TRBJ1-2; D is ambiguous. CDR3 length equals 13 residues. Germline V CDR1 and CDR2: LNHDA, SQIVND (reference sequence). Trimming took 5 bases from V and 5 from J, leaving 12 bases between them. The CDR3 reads CASSAGGVYGYTF. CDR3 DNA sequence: TGTGCCAGTAGTGCAGGAGGTGTTTATGGCTACACCTTC.

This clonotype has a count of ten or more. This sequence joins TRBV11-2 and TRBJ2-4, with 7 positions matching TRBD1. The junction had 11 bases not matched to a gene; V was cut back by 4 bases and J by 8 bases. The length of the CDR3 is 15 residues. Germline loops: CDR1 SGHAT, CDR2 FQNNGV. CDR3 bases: TGTGCCAGCAGCTCAACAGGGGTGGGTCGGGACATTCAGTACTTC. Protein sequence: CASSSTGVGRDIQYF. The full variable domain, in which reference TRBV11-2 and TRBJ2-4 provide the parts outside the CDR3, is EAGVAQSPRYKIIEKRQSVAFWCNPISGHATLYWYQQILGQGPKLLIQFQNNGVVDDSQLPKDRFSAERLKGVDSTLKIQPAKLEDSAVYLCASSSTGVGRDIQYFGAGTRLSVL.

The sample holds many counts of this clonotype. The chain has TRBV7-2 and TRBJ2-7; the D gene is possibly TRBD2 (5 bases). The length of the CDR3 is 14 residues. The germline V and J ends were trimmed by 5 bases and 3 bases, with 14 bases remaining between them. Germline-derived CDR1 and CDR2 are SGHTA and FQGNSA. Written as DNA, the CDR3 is TGTGCCAGCAGCCTTACCTCCGGGATCTACGAGCAGTACTTC. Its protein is CASSLTSGIYEQYF. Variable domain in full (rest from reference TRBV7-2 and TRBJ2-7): GAGVSQSPSNKVTEKGKDVELRCDPISGHTALYWYRQSLGQGLEFLIYFQGNSAPDKSGLPSDRFSAERTGGSVSTLTIQRTQQEDSAVYLCASSLTSGIYEQYFGPGTRLTVT.

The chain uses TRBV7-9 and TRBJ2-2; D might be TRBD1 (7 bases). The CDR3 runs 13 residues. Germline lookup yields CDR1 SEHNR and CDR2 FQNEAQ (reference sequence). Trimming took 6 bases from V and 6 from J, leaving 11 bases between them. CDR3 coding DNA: TGTGCCAGCAGAACAGGGGAGGCCGGGGAGCTGTTTTTT. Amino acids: CASRTGEAGELFF.

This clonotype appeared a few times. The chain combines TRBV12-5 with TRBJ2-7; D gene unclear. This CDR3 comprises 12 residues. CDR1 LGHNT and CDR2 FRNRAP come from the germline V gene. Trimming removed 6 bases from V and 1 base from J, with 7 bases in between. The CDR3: CASGWQSYEQYF. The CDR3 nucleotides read TGTGCTAGTGGATGGCAGTCCTACGAGCAGTACTTC.

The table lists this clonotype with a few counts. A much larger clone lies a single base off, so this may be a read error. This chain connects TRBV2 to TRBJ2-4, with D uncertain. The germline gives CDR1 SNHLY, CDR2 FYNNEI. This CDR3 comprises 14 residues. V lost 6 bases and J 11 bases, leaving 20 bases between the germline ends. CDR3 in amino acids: CASSAWDDGDVQYF. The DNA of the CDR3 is TGTGCCAGCAGCGCTTGGGATGACGGCGACGTTCAGTACTTC.

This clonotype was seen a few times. CDR3 nucleotide sequence: TGCGCCAGCAGCTTGGCCGCGGGGACAGATACGCAGTATTTT. Translated: CASSLAAGTDTQYF. The chain uses TRBV5-1 and TRBJ2-3; D is possibly TRBD2 (6 bases). V was shortened by 0 bases and J by 3 bases, with 8 bases between the two germline ends. The CDR3 length is 14 residues. Germline V gene lookup returns CDR1 SGHRS and CDR2 YFSETQ.

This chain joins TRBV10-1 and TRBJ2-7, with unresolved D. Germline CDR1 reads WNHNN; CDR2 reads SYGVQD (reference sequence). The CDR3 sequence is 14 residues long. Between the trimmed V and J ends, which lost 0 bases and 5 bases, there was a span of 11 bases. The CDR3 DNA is TGCGCCAGCAGTGAGTCGCTTCTGGTGGACGAGCAGTACTTC. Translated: CASSESLLVDEQYF.

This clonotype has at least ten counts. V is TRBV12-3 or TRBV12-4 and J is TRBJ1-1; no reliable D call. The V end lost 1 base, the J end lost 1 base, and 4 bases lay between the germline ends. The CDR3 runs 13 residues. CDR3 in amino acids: CASSLDGNTEAFF. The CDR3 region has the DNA TGTGCCAGCAGTTTAGATGGGAACACTGAAGCTTTCTTT.

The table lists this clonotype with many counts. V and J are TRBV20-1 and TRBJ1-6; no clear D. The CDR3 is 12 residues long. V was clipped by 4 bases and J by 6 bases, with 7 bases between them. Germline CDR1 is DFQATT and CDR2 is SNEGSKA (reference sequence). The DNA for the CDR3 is TGCAGTGCTACTCAAACTAATTCACCCCTCCACTTT. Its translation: CSATQTNSPLHF.

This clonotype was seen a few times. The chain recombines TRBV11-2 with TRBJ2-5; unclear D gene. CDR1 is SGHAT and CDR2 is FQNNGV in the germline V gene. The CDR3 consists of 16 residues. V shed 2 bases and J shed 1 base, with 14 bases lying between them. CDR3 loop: CASSLIMAPVQETQYF. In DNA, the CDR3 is TGTGCCAGCAGCTTAATTATGGCGCCAGTCCAAGAGACCCAGTACTTC.

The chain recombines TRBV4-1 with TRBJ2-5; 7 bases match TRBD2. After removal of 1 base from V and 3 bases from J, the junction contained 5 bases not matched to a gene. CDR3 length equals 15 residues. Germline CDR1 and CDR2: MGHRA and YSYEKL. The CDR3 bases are TGCGCCAGCAGCCAAGTCGGCGGGGGTGAAGAGACCCAGTACTTC. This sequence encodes CASSQVGGGEETQYF.

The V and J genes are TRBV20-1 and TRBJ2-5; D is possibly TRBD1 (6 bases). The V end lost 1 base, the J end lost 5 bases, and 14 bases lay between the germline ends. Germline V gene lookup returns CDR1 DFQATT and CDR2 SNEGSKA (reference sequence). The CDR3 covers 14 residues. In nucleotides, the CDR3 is TGCAGTGCTAGAGGCCCCGATGGGGGCGAGACCCAGTACTTC. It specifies CSARGPDGGETQYF.